A single sample is the source of the 18 T cell receptor beta chains below, sequenced in a study of human T cells and chemical hapten exposure. Time point specified: pre-sensitization, week 0. The treatment denotes: therapeutic diphenylcyclopropenone sensitization with weekly scalp DPC. TCRdb redid the calling of the RACE reads with MiXCR, one entry per CDR3 protein. This table holds over 300,000 distinct CDR3 sequences, roughly 4.6% found once. The specimen comprised whole blood, sampled in connection with sensitization to the hapten diphenylcyclopropenone (DPC). The receptors originated from a woman between 50 and 59 years old with alopecia areata. Some clones in this sample may be carry-over from other donors' samples.

This clonotype has only a few counts. The V and J genes are TRBV2 and TRBJ2-3; 14 positions agree with TRBD2. V was pared by 3 bases and J by 4 bases, with 6 bases of the junction left unmatched. The CDR3 is made up of 17 amino acids. Per germline, CDR1 SNHLY and CDR2 FYNNEI. CDR3 loop: CASSDPRLAGGPDTQYF. The DNA for the CDR3 is TGTGCCAGCAGTGACCCCCGACTAGCGGGGGGGCCAGATACGCAGTATTTT.

A few counts support this clonotype. The chain joins TRBV6-5 to TRBJ1-3; no clear D gene. Trimming left V 6 bases short and J 0 bases short, with 12 bases between. Germline V gene sequence: CDR1 MNHEY, CDR2 SVGAGI. The CDR3 loop spans 15 amino acids. CDR3 sequence reads: CASSGTAYSGNTIYF. Here the CDR3 DNA reads TGTGCCAGCAGCGGCACCGCTTACTCTGGAAACACCATATATTTT.

This clonotype has at least ten counts. The rearrangement links TRBV6-2 or TRBV6-3 to TRBJ1-1; D ambiguous. V was trimmed by 2 bases and J by 7 bases, leaving 8 bases between them. Germline values: CDR1 MNHEY, CDR2 SVGEGT. The CDR3 is 12 amino acids. CDR3 sequence reads: CASSYPRFEAFF. The CDR3 coding sequence is TGTGCCAGCAGTTACCCTCGGTTTGAAGCTTTCTTT.

This clonotype occurred many times. For the CDR3, the DNA is TGTGCCAGCAGTCCAACTAACACTGAAGCTTTCTTT. It translates to CASSPTNTEAFF. The V gene is TRBV6-5, the J gene TRBJ1-1; no definite D call. Germline CDR1 MNHEY, CDR2 SVGAGI. Between the trimmed V and J ends, which lost 5 bases and 2 bases, there was a span of 6 bases. This CDR3 is 12 amino acids long.

This clonotype was seen a few times. The chain combines TRBV29-1 with TRBJ1-5; D gene unclear. Per germline, CDR1 SQVTM and CDR2 ANQGSEA. This CDR3 comprises 13 residues. The V end was cut by 5 bases, the J end by 2 bases, with 10 bases between. The CDR3 DNA reads TGCAGCGTTAGGGATGGAGGCAATCAGCCCCAGCATTTT. Amino acid sequence: CSVRDGGNQPQHF.

The chain uses TRBV23-1 and TRBJ1-2, with D hard to call. TRBV23-1 carries the ORF label, with uncertain function. V lost 0 bases and J 4 bases, leaving 18 bases between the germline ends. This CDR3 is 17 amino acids long. In nucleotides, the CDR3 is TGCGCCAGCAGTCAATCCCGGGCCTTACCCCTGATCTATGGCTACACCTTC. Its protein is CASSQSRALPLIYGYTF.

This clonotype was found many times. The chain has TRBV5-6 and TRBJ2-7, with D possibly being TRBD1 (7 bases). V was shortened by 3 bases and J by 3 bases, with 19 bases between the two germline ends. CDR3 length equals 16 residues. In germline, CDR1 is SGHDT, CDR2 YYEEEE. The CDR3 reads CASSSEQTGRFYEQYF. For the CDR3, the DNA is TGTGCCAGCAGCTCCGAACAGACAGGGAGGTTCTACGAGCAGTACTTC.

Remarks on this clonotype: The junction shows a germline mismatch at one end, possibly a read error. The chain couples TRBV27 to TRBJ1-1; no clear D gene. The CDR3 length is 9 residues. CDR1 is MNHEY and CDR2 is SMNVEV in the germline V gene (reference sequence). CDR3 nucleotide sequence: TGTCCCAGCAGTTTCGCAGCTTTCTTT. Amino acid sequence: CPSSFAAFF.

In nucleotides, the CDR3 is TGTGCCAGCAGCAAACGGATGGACAATCCCGACTATGGCTACACCTTC. It codes for CASSKRMDNPDYGYTF. The chain links TRBV21-1 to TRBJ1-2; the listed D gene, TRBD1, was not tested against the DNA. TRBV21-1 is a documented pseudogene. CDR3 size: 16 residues.

This sequence joins TRBV9 and TRBJ1-4; TRBD1 might be the D (6 bases). The length of the CDR3 is 15 residues. Germline V gene lookup returns CDR1 SGDLS and CDR2 YYNGEE. V lost 6 bases to trimming and J lost 0 bases, with 12 bases between them. CDR3 region: CASNSGDATNEKLFF. CDR3 sequence (DNA): TGTGCCAGCAATTCAGGGGACGCAACTAATGAAAAACTGTTTTTT. Based on the CDR3 plus reference TRBV9 and TRBJ1-4, the full variable domain is DSGVTQTPKHLITATGQRVTLRCSPRSGDLSVYWYQQSLDQGLQFLIQYYNGEERAKGNILERFSAQQFPDLHSELNLSSLELGDSALYFCASNSGDATNEKLFFGSGTQLSVL.

The chain recombines TRBV10-3 with TRBJ2-3; tentatively, D is TRBD1 (6 bases). V was pared by 3 bases and J by 4 bases, with 11 bases between. Per germline, CDR1 ENHRY and CDR2 SYGVKD. This CDR3 has 14 residues. CDR3 bases: TGTGCCATCAGTGAAACAGGGATGGCAGATACGCAGTATTTT. Translation gives CAISETGMADTQYF.

The genes are TRBV2 and TRBJ2-5, with a possible D match to TRBD2 (6 bases). V was pared by 6 bases and J by 4 bases, with 12 bases between. The CDR3 loop spans 13 amino acids. Per germline, CDR1 SNHLY and CDR2 FYNNEI. CDR3 sequence (DNA): TGTGCCAGCAGGGAGGGGATAGGAGAGACCCAGTACTTC. This translates into CASREGIGETQYF.

About this clonotype: A much larger clone sits a single nucleotide away, making a read error possible. The CDR3 end shows no conserved phenylalanine or tryptophan, and so a read error is likely. The J gene is TRBJ2-3, the V gene TRBV7-2, with 13 nucleotides matching TRBD2. With V trimmed by 8 bases and J by 3 bases, 2 bases remained unmatched. The CDR3 runs 14 residues. Germline lookup yields CDR1 SGHTA and CDR2 FQGNSA. CDR3: CASLLAGGTDTQYL. As DNA, the CDR3 is TGTGCCAGCCTACTAGCGGGGGGGACAGATACGCAGTATCTT.

This clonotype came up many times. The chain's CDR3 is CSVWTGGLGGANVLTF. The DNA of the CDR3 is TGCAGCGTTTGGACAGGGGGCTTAGGTGGGGCCAACGTCCTGACTTTC. The chain uses TRBV29-1 and TRBJ2-6; 11 positions match TRBD1. Trimming took 5 bases from V and 3 from J; bases not matched to a gene: 6. CDR1 SQVTM and CDR2 ANQGSEA come from the germline V gene. The CDR3 is 16 amino acids.

The J gene is TRBJ1-5, the V gene TRBV2; D perhaps matches TRBD1 (5 bases). Looked up from germline, CDR1 is SNHLY and CDR2 is FYNNEI. The length of the CDR3 is 14 residues. V lost 2 bases, J lost 6 bases, and 11 bases lay in between. Here the CDR3 reads CASSESGGGQPQHF. The CDR3 DNA follows: TGTGCCAGCAGTGAATCTGGGGGTGGTCAGCCCCAGCATTTT.

This clonotype was detected ten times or more. CDR3: CSATGLAGGEQFF. The CDR3 nucleotides read TGCAGCGCTACGGGACTAGCGGGAGGTGAGCAGTTCTTC. The chain has TRBV29-1 and TRBJ2-1; 15 bases are a match to TRBD2. The V and J ends lost 7 bases and 9 bases, in that order; junction bases with no gene match: 4. The germline gives CDR1 SQVTM, CDR2 ANQGSEA. The CDR3 covers 13 residues.

This chain joins TRBV4-2 and TRBJ2-7, with a tentative D call TRBD2 (6 bases). Per germline, CDR1 LGHNA and CDR2 YNFKEQ. The ends were cut back, 0 bases at V and 2 bases at J, with 8 bases in the middle. The CDR3 is 14 amino acids. The CDR3 bases are TGTGCCAGCAGCCAAGATGTAGCGGCCTACGAGCAGTACTTC. Translating it yields CASSQDVAAYEQYF.

In this sample, this clonotype turned up many times. This rearrangement joins TRBV15 to TRBJ2-3; no reliable D call. V was clipped by 2 bases and J by 4 bases, with 16 bases between them. In germline, CDR1 is LNHNV, CDR2 YYDKDF (reference sequence). The CDR3 loop spans 16 amino acids. The CDR3 loop is CATSRPAATKADTQYF. CDR3 nucleotide sequence: TGTGCCACCAGCAGACCGGCGGCCACGAAAGCAGATACGCAGTATTTT.